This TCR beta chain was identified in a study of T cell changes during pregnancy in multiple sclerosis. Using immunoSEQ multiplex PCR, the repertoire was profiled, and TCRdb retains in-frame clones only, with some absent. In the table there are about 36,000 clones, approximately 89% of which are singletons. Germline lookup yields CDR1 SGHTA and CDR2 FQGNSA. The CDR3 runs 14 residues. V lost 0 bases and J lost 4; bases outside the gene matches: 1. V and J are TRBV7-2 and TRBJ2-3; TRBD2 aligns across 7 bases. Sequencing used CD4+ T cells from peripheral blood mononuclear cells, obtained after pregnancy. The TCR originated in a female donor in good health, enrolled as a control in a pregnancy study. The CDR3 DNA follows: TGTGCCAGCAGCTTAGCGGGGGGGGCAGATACGCAGTATTTT. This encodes CASSLAGGADTQYF.